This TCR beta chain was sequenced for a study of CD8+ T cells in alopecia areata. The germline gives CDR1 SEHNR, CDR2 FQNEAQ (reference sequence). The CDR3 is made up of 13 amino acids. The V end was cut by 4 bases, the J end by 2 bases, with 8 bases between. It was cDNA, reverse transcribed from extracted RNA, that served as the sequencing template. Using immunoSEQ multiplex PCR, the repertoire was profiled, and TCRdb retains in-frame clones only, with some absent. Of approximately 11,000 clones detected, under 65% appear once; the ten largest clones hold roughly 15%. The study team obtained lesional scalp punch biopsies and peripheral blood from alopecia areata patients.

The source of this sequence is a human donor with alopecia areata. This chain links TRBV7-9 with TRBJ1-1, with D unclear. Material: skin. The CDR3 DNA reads TGTGCCAGCAGCTCTTCACTTAACACTGAAGCTTTCTTT. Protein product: CASSSSLNTEAFF.